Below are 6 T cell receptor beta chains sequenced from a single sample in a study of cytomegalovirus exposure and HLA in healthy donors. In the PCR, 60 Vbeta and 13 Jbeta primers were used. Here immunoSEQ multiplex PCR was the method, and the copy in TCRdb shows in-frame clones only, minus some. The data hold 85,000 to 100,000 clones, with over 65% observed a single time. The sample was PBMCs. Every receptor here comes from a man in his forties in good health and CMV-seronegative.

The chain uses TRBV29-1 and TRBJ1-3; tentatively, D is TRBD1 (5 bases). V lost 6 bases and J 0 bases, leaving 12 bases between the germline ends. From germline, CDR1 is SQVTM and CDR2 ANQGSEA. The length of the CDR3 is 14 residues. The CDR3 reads CSVGGDPSGNTIYF. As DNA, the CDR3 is TGCAGCGTGGGGGGGGATCCCTCTGGAAACACCATATATTTT.

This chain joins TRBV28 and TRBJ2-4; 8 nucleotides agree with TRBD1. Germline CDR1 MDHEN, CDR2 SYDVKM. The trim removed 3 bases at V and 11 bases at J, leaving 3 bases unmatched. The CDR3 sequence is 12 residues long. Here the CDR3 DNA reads TGTGCCAGCAGTTTTCCAGGGGGCTTTCAGTACTTC. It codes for CASSFPGGFQYF.

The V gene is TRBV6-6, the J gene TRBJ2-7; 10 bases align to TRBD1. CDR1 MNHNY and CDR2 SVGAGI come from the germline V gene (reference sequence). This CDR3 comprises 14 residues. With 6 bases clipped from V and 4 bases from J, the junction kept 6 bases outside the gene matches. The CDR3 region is CASRHRDRGYEQYF. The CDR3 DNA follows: TGTGCCAGCAGACACCGGGACAGGGGATACGAGCAGTACTTC.

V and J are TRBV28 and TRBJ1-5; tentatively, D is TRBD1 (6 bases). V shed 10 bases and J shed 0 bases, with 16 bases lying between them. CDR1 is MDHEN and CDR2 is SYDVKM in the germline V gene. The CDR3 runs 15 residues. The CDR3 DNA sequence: TGTGCCACCCGTGGCGGACAGTATAGCAATCAGCCCCAGCATTTT. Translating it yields CATRGGQYSNQPQHF.

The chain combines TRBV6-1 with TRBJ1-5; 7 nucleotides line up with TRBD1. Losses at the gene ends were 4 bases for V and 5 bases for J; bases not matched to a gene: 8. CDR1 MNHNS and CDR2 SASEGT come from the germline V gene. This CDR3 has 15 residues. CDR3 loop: CASSGQGKADQPQHF. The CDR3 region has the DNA TGTGCCAGCAGTGGACAGGGCAAGGCGGATCAGCCCCAGCATTTT.

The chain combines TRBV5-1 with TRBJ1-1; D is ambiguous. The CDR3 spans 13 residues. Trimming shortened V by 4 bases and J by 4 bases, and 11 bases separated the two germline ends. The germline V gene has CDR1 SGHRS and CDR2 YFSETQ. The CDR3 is CASSLSFSTEAFF. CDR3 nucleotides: TGCGCCAGCAGCCTCAGTTTTTCCACTGAAGCTTTCTTT. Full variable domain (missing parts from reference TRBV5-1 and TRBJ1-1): KAGVTQTPRYLIKTRGQQVTLSCSPISGHRSVSWYQQTPGQGLQFLFEYFSETQRNKGNFPGRFSGRQFSNSRSEMNVSTLELGDSALYLCASSLSFSTEAFFGQGTRLTVV.